This T cell receptor beta chain was profiled in a study of cytomegalovirus exposure and HLA in healthy donors. General study points: Most CMV-associated TCR beta chains were later found to appear HLA-restricted.

PCR involved 60 Vbeta and 13 Jbeta primers. The table came from immunoSEQ multiplex PCR; TCRdb's copy has only in-frame clones and leaves some out. The sample records about 160,000 clones, 60% to 85% being singletons. Germline V CDR1 and CDR2: SEHNR, FQNEAQ (reference sequence). Deletions cut 5 bases from V and 3 bases from J, with 13 bases between. The CDR3 is 14 amino acids. This clone has just a few counts. Its antigen is unknown. The sequenced material came from PBMCs. The sequence came from a woman between 45 and 60 years old in good health and CMV-seropositive. The J gene is TRBJ1-1, the V gene TRBV7-9, with D unresolved. The CDR3 sequence is CASSPAFRDTEAFF. The CDR3 DNA reads TGTGCCAGCAGCCCCGCGTTTCGTGACACTGAAGCTTTCTTT.